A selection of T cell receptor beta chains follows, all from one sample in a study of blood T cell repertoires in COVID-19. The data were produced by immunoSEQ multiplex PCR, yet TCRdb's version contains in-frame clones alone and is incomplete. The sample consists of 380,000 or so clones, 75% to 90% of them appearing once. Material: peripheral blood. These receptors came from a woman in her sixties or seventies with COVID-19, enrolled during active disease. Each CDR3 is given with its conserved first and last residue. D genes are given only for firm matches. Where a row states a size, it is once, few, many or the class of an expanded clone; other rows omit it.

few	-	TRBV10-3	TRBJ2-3	CAIKGASTDTQYF	TGTGCCATTAAAGGGGCTAGCACAGATACGCAGTATTTT
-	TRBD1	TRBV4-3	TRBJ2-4	CASSHDREEAKNIQYF	TGCGCCAGCAGCCACGACAGGGAAGAGGCCAAAAACATTCAGTACTTC
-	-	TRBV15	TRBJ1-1	CATSRDKGHTEAFF	TGTGCCACCAGCAGAGATAAGGGGCACACTGAAGCTTTCTTT
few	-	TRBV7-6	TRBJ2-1	CASSFRRGVEQFF	TGTGCCAGCAGCTTCCGCAGGGGCGTCGAGCAGTTCTTC
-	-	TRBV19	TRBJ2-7	CASSMRLNYEQYF	TGTGCCAGTAGTATGCGACTTAACTACGAGCAGTACTTC
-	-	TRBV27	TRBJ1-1	CASSGWTEAFF	TGTGCCAGCAGTGGTTGGACAGAAGCTTTCTTT
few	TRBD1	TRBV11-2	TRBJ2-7	CASSWDGTGSSYEQYF	TGTGCCAGCAGCTGGGACGGGACAGGGAGCTCCTACGAGCAGTACTTC
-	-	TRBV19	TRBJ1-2	CASSIGRGKSYGYTF	TGTGCCAGTAGTATCGGGAGGGGGAAGAGCTATGGCTACACCTTC
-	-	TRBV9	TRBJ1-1	CASSVAGTLNTEAFF	TGTGCCAGCAGCGTAGCCGGGACTTTGAACACTGAAGCTTTCTTT
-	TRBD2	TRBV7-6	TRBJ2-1	CASSYGGAEDNEQFF	TGTGCCAGCAGCTACGGGGGGGCCGAGGACAATGAGCAGTTCTTC
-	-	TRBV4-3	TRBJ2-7	CASSQETTNFYEQYF	TGCGCCAGCAGCCAAGAAACAACTAACTTCTACGAGCAGTACTTC
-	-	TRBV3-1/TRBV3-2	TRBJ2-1	CASSQARGHEQFF	TGTGCCAGCAGCCAAGCCAGGGGCCATGAGCAGTTCTTC
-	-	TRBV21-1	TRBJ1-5	CASSKGVLNKPQHF	TGTGCCAGCAGCAAAGGTGTCCTTAATAAACCCCAGCATTTT
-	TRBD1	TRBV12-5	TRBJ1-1	CASGLVMGRGLTEAFF	TGTGCTAGTGGTTTGGTAATGGGCAGGGGGCTAACTGAAGCTTTCTTT
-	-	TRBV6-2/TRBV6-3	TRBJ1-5	CASSSALRGDQPQHF	TGTGCCAGCAGTTCCGCTTTACGGGGGGATCAGCCCCAGCATTTT